These 31 T cell receptor beta chains share one sample of origin, sequenced in a study of blood T cell repertoires in COVID-19. TCRdb's table, derived via immunoSEQ multiplex PCR, lists solely in-frame clones and lacks some. The sample holds some 350,000 clones, roughly 86% seen once. The sequenced material came from peripheral blood. All receptors derive from a woman aged 70 to 79 with COVID-19, enrolled during active disease.

This sequence joins TRBV7-9 and TRBJ1-2; no definite D call. V was shortened by 4 bases and J by 4 bases, with 13 bases between the two germline ends. The germline gives CDR1 SEHNR, CDR2 FQNEAQ (reference sequence). The CDR3 extends over 14 amino acids. Here the CDR3 DNA reads TGTGCCAGCAGCTCCGAGGCGGCTGGCTATGGCTACACCTTC. Translated: CASSSEAAGYGYTF.

V is TRBV2 and J is TRBJ2-7; D unclear. CDR1 and CDR2 from the germline V gene are SNHLY and FYNNEI. Trimming stripped 9 bases from V and 1 base from J, with 13 bases between. CDR3 length: 13 amino acids. CDR3 residues: CASKAGGSYEQYF. CDR3 nucleotide sequence: TGTGCCAGTAAGGCAGGTGGGTCCTACGAGCAGTACTTC.

With respect to this clone: The same CDR3 can be traced to other DNA sequences in this sample. The gene calls are TRBV12-3 or TRBV12-4 and TRBJ1-2, with 7 bases fitting TRBD1. The CDR3 has 13 amino acids. J gave up 3 bases and V 6 bases, and 4 bases lay outside the gene matches. The CDR3 spells CASSPDRDYGYTF. The DNA for the CDR3 is TGTGCCAGCAGCCCCGACAGGGACTATGGCTACACCTTC.

The chain recombines TRBV7-2 with TRBJ2-1; 8 nucleotides align to TRBD2. Germline CDR1 and CDR2: SGHTA and FQGNSA. The CDR3 contains 16 residues. J gave up 1 base and V 5 bases, and 7 bases lay outside the gene matches. This CDR3 reads CASSPNSGGSYNEQFF. The CDR3 DNA is TGTGCCAGCAGCCCTAACTCGGGGGGGTCCTACAATGAGCAGTTCTTC. The full variable domain, rest sourced from reference TRBV7-2 and TRBJ2-1, is GAGVSQSPSNKVTEKGKDVELRCDPISGHTALYWYRQSLGQGLEFLIYFQGNSAPDKSGLPSDRFSAERTGGSVSTLTIQRTQQEDSAVYLCASSPNSGGSYNEQFFGPGTRLTVL.

This chain links TRBV14 with TRBJ2-5; a weak D match, TRBD1 (5 bases). This CDR3 is built from 16 residues. Germline V gene lookup returns CDR1 SGHDN and CDR2 FVKESK. The germline V and J ends were trimmed by 1 base and 0 bases, with 12 bases remaining between them. The DNA for the CDR3 is TGTGCCAGCAGCCAAGTGTGGGGCCAGTACCAAGAGACCCAGTACTTC. Translated, it gives CASSQVWGQYQETQYF.

This sequence joins TRBV9 and TRBJ2-1; 8 positions match TRBD2. This CDR3 contains 16 residues. Looked up from germline, CDR1 is SGDLS and CDR2 is YYNGEE. After removal of 4 bases from V and 3 bases from J, the junction contained 9 bases not matched to a gene. Written as DNA, the CDR3 is TGTGCCAGCAGCCCACGTTCGGGGGGGCTCTACAATGAGCAGTTCTTC. It is translated as CASSPRSGGLYNEQFF.

The J gene is TRBJ2-7, the V gene TRBV24-1, with a tentative D call TRBD1 (6 bases). The V end lost 11 bases, the J end lost 6 bases, and 13 bases lay between the germline ends. CDR1 and CDR2 from the germline V gene are KGHDR and SFDVKD. This CDR3 comprises 11 residues. In DNA, the CDR3 is TGTGCCATTAAACAGGGATTCGAGCAGTACTTC. This sequence encodes CAIKQGFEQYF.

The chain joins TRBV9 to TRBJ2-3; TRBD2 aligns across 8 bases. Germline values: CDR1 SGDLS, CDR2 YYNGEE. This CDR3 spans 16 amino acids. V lost 2 bases to trimming and J lost 2 bases; unmatched junction nucleotides: 7. In DNA form, the CDR3 reads TGTGCCAGCAGCGTGTTAAGCGGGGGAATCACAGATACGCAGTATTTT. It translates to CASSVLSGGITDTQYF.

V usage is TRBV7-2 and J usage is TRBJ1-6; a possible D gene is TRBD1 (6 bases). This CDR3 comprises 15 residues. The V gene lost 3 bases and the J gene lost 4 bases, with 10 bases spanning the gap. In germline, CDR1 is SGHTA, CDR2 FQGNSA. The CDR3 protein is CASSFGQTYNSPLHF. Written as DNA, the CDR3 is TGTGCCAGCAGCTTCGGACAGACGTATAATTCACCCCTCCACTTT.

The rearrangement joins TRBV9 to TRBJ1-2; 9 bases are a match to TRBD1. With 4 bases clipped from V and 6 bases from J, the junction kept 10 bases outside the gene matches. The germline CDR1 and CDR2 sequences are SGDLS and YYNGEE. The CDR3 consists of 15 residues. The CDR3 here is CASSPTSTGGHGYTF. For the CDR3, the DNA is TGTGCCAGCAGCCCCACGTCGACAGGGGGTCATGGCTACACCTTC.

This clone is a singleton in its sample. The chain links TRBV19 to TRBJ2-7; tentative D call: TRBD1 (5 bases). The CDR3 is 15 residues long. Germline V gene lookup returns CDR1 LNHDA and CDR2 SQIVND (reference sequence). V was clipped by 2 bases and J by 0 bases, with 11 bases between them. CDR3 sequence: CASSIMDKPSYEQYF. The CDR3 nucleotides are TGTGCCAGTAGTATAATGGACAAACCCTCCTACGAGCAGTACTTC.

The chain employs TRBV6-5 and TRBJ2-1, with TRBD1 matching 9 bases. Germline V gene data show CDR1 as MNHEY and CDR2 as SVGAGI. V shed 5 bases and J 4 bases; nucleotides not matched to a gene: 6. This CDR3 has 15 amino acids. The DNA for the CDR3 is TGTGCCAGCAGTCAACAGGGGGCGGTTTACAATGAGCAGTTCTTC. It translates to CASSQQGAVYNEQFF.

The chain carries TRBV30 and TRBJ1-2, with 8 bases aligning to TRBD1. The V gene end was trimmed by 2 bases and the J gene end by 1 base; junction bases not matched to a gene: 9. The CDR3 covers 16 residues. The germline V gene encodes CDR1 GTSNPN and CDR2 SVGIG (reference sequence). CDR3 sequence: CAWSKPDRDYNYGYTF. The CDR3, as DNA: TGTGCCTGGAGTAAACCGGACAGGGATTATAACTATGGCTACACCTTC.

The chain couples TRBV4-1 to TRBJ1-2, with 7 positions matching TRBD1. The CDR3 spans 13 residues. Unmatched junction bases numbered 2, after V lost 2 bases and J lost 5 bases. Germline values: CDR1 MGHRA, CDR2 YSYEKL. The CDR3: CASSQNRGYGYTF. The CDR3 DNA is TGCGCCAGCAGCCAAAACAGGGGATATGGCTACACCTTC.

The chain employs TRBV19 and TRBJ1-5; a weak D match, TRBD1 (6 bases). V lost 5 bases, J lost 2 bases, and 19 bases lay in between. Germline CDR1 is LNHDA and CDR2 is SQIVND (reference sequence). The length of the CDR3 is 17 residues. The CDR3 DNA reads as TGTGCCAGTAGTTTCACCCGGGACAACAAGGGCAATCAGCCCCAGCATTTT. The encoded protein is CASSFTRDNKGNQPQHF.

This chain joins TRBV9 and TRBJ2-5; a weak D match, TRBD1 (6 bases). The CDR3 is made up of 15 amino acids. Trimming left V 0 bases short and J 2 bases short, with 11 bases between. Germline V gene lookup returns CDR1 SGDLS and CDR2 YYNGEE. CDR3 residues: CASSVAGTKQETQYF. The CDR3 DNA reads TGTGCCAGCAGCGTAGCCGGGACAAAGCAAGAGACCCAGTACTTC.

The chain joins TRBV5-1 to TRBJ2-2; 11 bases map to TRBD2. Per germline, CDR1 SGHRS and CDR2 YFSETQ. This CDR3 has 16 residues. V lost 3 bases to trimming and J lost 4 bases; unmatched junction nucleotides: 5. Here the CDR3 DNA reads TGCGCCAGCAGCTCGTATCTAGCGGGGGGCACCGGGGAGCTGTTTTTT. Translating gives CASSSYLAGGTGELFF.

The chain combines TRBV19 with TRBJ1-1; TRBD1 is a possible D gene (5 bases). Looked up from germline, CDR1 is LNHDA and CDR2 is SQIVND (reference sequence). Trimming left V 5 bases short and J 3 bases short, with 16 bases between. The CDR3 is 15 residues long. The CDR3 sequence: CASSGYGGTDTEAFF. The CDR3 DNA reads as TGTGCCAGTAGTGGGTACGGGGGAACCGACACTGAAGCTTTCTTT.

The CDR3 here is CASTPRGGGYNEQFF. The CDR3, as DNA: TGTGCCAGTACCCCTCGGGGCGGGGGCTACAATGAGCAGTTCTTC. The chain couples TRBV19 to TRBJ2-1; 7 bases map to TRBD2. With V trimmed by 7 bases and J by 3 bases, 9 bases remained unmatched. Per germline, CDR1 LNHDA and CDR2 SQIVND (reference sequence). The CDR3 runs 15 residues.

This chain uses TRBV29-1 with TRBJ2-5, with 11 bases lining up with TRBD2. Germline V gives CDR1 SQVTM, CDR2 ANQGSEA. V dropped 4 bases and J dropped 2; count of bases not matched to a gene: 3. This CDR3 has 14 amino acids. This chain's CDR3 is CSVVAGGWQETQYF. DNA of the CDR3: TGCAGCGTTGTAGCGGGGGGGTGGCAAGAGACCCAGTACTTC.

This clone has more than one count but fewer than ten. The DNA is left out, because the CDR3 cannot be placed on it with certainty; the CDR3 is given as TCRdb lists it. The gene calls are TRBV19 and TRBJ1-2. The CDR3 adds up to 15 amino acids, both ends counted. Germline CDR1 reads LNHDA; CDR2 reads SQIVND (reference sequence). CDR3 loop: CASSILAPGGYGYTF.

The chain links TRBV2 to TRBJ1-5, with TRBD1 matching 7 bases. The germline CDR1 and CDR2 sequences are SNHLY and FYNNEI. The CDR3 consists of 15 residues. V gave up 5 bases and J gave up 1 base; unmatched junction bases: 5. CDR3 amino acids: CASSSSRGSNQPQHF. The CDR3 DNA follows: TGTGCCAGCAGTTCGTCCAGGGGGAGCAATCAGCCCCAGCATTTT. Together with reference TRBV2 and TRBJ1-5, the CDR3 gives the full variable domain: EPEVTQTPSHQVTQMGQEVILRCVPISNHLYFYWYRQILGQKVEFLVSFYNNEISEKSEIFDDQFSVERPDGSNFTLKIRSTKLEDSAMYFCASSSSRGSNQPQHFGDGTRLSIL.

The V call is TRBV6-5, the J call TRBJ1-6; 9 nucleotides line up with TRBD1. The CDR3 totals 13 residues. Losses at the gene ends were 7 bases for V and 11 bases for J; bases not matched to a gene: 6. Germline values: CDR1 MNHEY, CDR2 SVGAGI. In DNA form, the CDR3 reads TGTGCCAGCACTAGGGGACAGGGAACACCCCTCCACTTT. Amino acids: CASTRGQGTPLHF.

The V and J genes are TRBV5-1 and TRBJ2-5, with 7 nucleotides matching TRBD1. The CDR3 has 12 amino acids. J was trimmed by 5 bases and V by 5 bases; bases with no gene match: 3. Germline V gene sequence: CDR1 SGHRS, CDR2 YFSETQ. CDR3 nucleotides: TGCGCCAGCAGGAGGGGGCTGGAGACCCAGTACTTC. Translated, it gives CASRRGLETQYF.

V is TRBV10-1 and J is TRBJ2-5; D possibly corresponds to TRBD2 (6 bases). This CDR3 region has 13 residues. Trimming cost V 6 bases and J 5 bases, with 13 bases left between them. Per germline, CDR1 WNHNN and CDR2 SYGVQD (reference sequence). The CDR3 spells CASSRGAMETQYF. Here the CDR3 DNA reads TGCGCCAGCAGCCGCGGGGCAATGGAGACCCAGTACTTC.

This clone occurred a few times. The chain joins TRBV6-5 to TRBJ1-3; TRBD1 might be the D (5 bases). Germline V gives CDR1 MNHEY, CDR2 SVGAGI. The CDR3 extends over 16 amino acids. V dropped 0 bases and J dropped 1 base, with 10 bases sitting between them. The CDR3 DNA follows: TGTGCCAGCAGTTACTCGGGGCTGACTTCTGGAAACACCATATATTTT. Amino acids: CASSYSGLTSGNTIYF.

This clone was observed a single time. The chain combines TRBV19 with TRBJ2-7, with TRBD2 as a possible D gene (5 bases). Germline CDR1 LNHDA, CDR2 SQIVND (reference sequence). Trimming removed 1 base at V and 2 bases at J, with 12 bases between. The CDR3 spans 15 residues. CDR3 sequence reads: CASSIGFEGPYEQYF. Written as DNA, the CDR3 is TGTGCCAGTAGTATAGGATTCGAGGGTCCCTACGAGCAGTACTTC.

CDR3 loop: CASSSREDQPQHF. The CDR3 nucleotides are TGTGCCAGCAGTTCCAGGGAAGATCAGCCCCAGCATTTT. V gene TRBV6-5 combines with J gene TRBJ1-5; a weak D match, TRBD1 (5 bases). The germline V gene encodes CDR1 MNHEY and CDR2 SVGAGI. The CDR3 consists of 13 residues. V shed 4 bases and J shed 5 bases, with 9 bases lying between them.

The chain recombines TRBV2 with TRBJ1-5; D call uncertain. The length of the CDR3 is 13 residues. The ends were cut back, 11 bases at V and 4 bases at J, with 15 bases in the middle. Germline CDR1 reads SNHLY; CDR2 reads FYNNEI. Written as DNA, the CDR3 is TGTGCCGGTCGGGAGTTTTCGAATCAGCCCCAGCATTTT. As protein: CAGREFSNQPQHF.

A few counts support this clone. Other nucleotide sequences in the sample specify the same CDR3. This chain links TRBV12-3 or TRBV12-4 with TRBJ1-2; 7 bases are a match to TRBD1. The CDR3 loop spans 13 amino acids. With 5 bases clipped from V and 4 bases from J, the junction kept 4 bases outside the gene matches. CDR3 DNA: TGTGCCAGCAGTCTAGGGGGCGGCTATGGCTACACCTTC. Translating it yields CASSLGGGYGYTF.

CDR3 amino acids: CASGLGLTSYEQYF. The CDR3 nucleotides read TGTGCTAGTGGTTTGGGGCTCACCTCCTACGAGCAGTACTTC. The V and J genes are TRBV12-5 and TRBJ2-7; no clear D gene. Per germline, CDR1 LGHNT and CDR2 FRNRAP. The CDR3 has 14 residues. With 1 base removed from V and 0 bases from J, the gap between germline ends came to 7 bases.